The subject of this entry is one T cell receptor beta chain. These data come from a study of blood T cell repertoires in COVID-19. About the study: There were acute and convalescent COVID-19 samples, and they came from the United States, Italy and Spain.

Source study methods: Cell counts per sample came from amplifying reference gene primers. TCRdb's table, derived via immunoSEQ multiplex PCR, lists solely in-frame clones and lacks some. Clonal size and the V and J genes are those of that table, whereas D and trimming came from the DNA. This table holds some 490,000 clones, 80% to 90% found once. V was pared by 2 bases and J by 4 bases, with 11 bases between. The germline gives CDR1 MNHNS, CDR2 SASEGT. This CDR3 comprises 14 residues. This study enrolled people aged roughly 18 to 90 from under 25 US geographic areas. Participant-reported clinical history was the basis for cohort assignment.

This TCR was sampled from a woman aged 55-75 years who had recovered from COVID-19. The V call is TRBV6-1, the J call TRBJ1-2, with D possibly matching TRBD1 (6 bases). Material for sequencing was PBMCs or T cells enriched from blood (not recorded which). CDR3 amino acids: CASSEIPRGYGYTF. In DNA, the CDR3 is TGTGCCAGCAGTGAAATACCCAGGGGCTATGGCTACACCTTC.